The 29 T cell receptor beta chains below were found in one sample sequenced in a study of cytomegalovirus exposure and HLA in healthy donors. The PCR used 60 Vbeta and 13 Jbeta primers. Clones were read by immunoSEQ multiplex PCR, and TCRdb kept only the in-frame ones, dropping some. This table lists about 160,000 clones. Sequenced: PBMCs. These receptors came from a man aged 25-45 years in good health and CMV-seronegative.

The rearrangement joins TRBV5-1 to TRBJ1-2; D unresolved. Germline V lookup: CDR1 SGHRS, CDR2 YFSETQ. This CDR3 is 13 amino acids long. V lost 4 bases to trimming and J lost 5 bases, with 12 bases between them. This CDR3 reads CASSEGERYGYTF. DNA of the CDR3: TGCGCCAGCAGCGAGGGAGAGCGGTATGGCTACACCTTC.

This chain connects TRBV6-1 to TRBJ1-3, with a possible D match to TRBD1 (5 bases). The V gene lost 7 bases and the J gene lost 2 bases, with 12 bases spanning the gap. Per the germline V gene, CDR1 is MNHNS and CDR2 is SASEGT. There are 14 residues in the CDR3. The CDR3 here is CASKQKGTGNTIYF. The CDR3 DNA follows: TGTGCCAGCAAACAAAAGGGGACTGGAAACACCATATATTTT.

The chain carries TRBV7-2 and TRBJ2-5, with 11 positions matching TRBD1. Germline CDR1 is SGHTA and CDR2 is FQGNSA. J lost 5 bases, V lost 3 bases, and 5 bases had no gene match. The CDR3 has 15 amino acids. The DNA for the CDR3 is TGTGCCAGCAGCTTGGACAGGGGGCCTCAGGAGACCCAGTACTTC. It is translated as CASSLDRGPQETQYF.

This chain joins TRBV5-4 and TRBJ2-2, with D perhaps matching TRBD1 (5 bases). The V end was cut by 0 bases, the J end by 0 bases, with 9 bases between. This CDR3 is built from 16 residues. Germline CDR1 and CDR2: SGHNT and YYREEE (reference sequence). In nucleotides, the CDR3 is TGTGCCAGCAGCTTGGCCCAGGGCTCGAACACCGGGGAGCTGTTTTTT. It codes for CASSLAQGSNTGELFF.

This chain links TRBV28 with TRBJ2-3; 7 bases agree with TRBD1. The CDR3 loop spans 12 amino acids. The germline V gene encodes CDR1 MDHEN and CDR2 SYDVKM. Germline trimming cut 5 bases from V and 8 bases from J; bases unmatched to any gene: 4. This CDR3 is CASSPRQGTQYF. The DNA of the CDR3 is TGTGCCAGCAGTCCACGACAGGGTACGCAGTATTTT.

For the CDR3, the DNA is TGTGCCAGCAGCCCCTACCCCCAGGGACAAGGGGCAAGAGGGTATTTT. It yields the protein CASSPYPQGQGARGYF. The rearrangement uses TRBV7-8 and TRBJ2-3, with a weak D call TRBD1 (6 bases). CDR1 and CDR2 (germline): SGHVS, FQNEAQ. The CDR3 has 16 amino acids. V lost 5 bases, J lost 14 bases, and 29 bases lay in between.

In nucleotides, the CDR3 is TGTGCCAGCAGTGGGATGGGCTCCACAGATACGCAGTATTTT. Amino acid sequence: CASSGMGSTDTQYF. This chain links TRBV2 with TRBJ2-3; D is undetermined. In germline, CDR1 is SNHLY, CDR2 FYNNEI. This CDR3 contains 14 residues. Deletions cut 4 bases from V and 2 bases from J, with 10 bases between.

The V gene is TRBV15, the J gene TRBJ1-3; a weak D match, TRBD1 (6 bases). Germline lookup yields CDR1 LNHNV and CDR2 YYDKDF (reference sequence). This CDR3 contains 13 residues. Trimming pared 5 bases from V and 2 bases from J, leaving 7 bases between. The CDR3 here is CATSQGTGNTIYF. CDR3 bases: TGTGCCACCAGCCAGGGGACTGGAAACACCATATATTTT.

This chain links TRBV7-9 with TRBJ2-7; 13 bases align to TRBD2. The CDR3 sequence is 16 residues long. The V and J ends lost 5 bases and 7 bases, in that order; junction bases with no gene match: 11. CDR1 and CDR2 from the germline V gene are SEHNR and FQNEAQ (reference sequence). CDR3 sequence reads: CASSLLPGLAGQEQYF. CDR3 DNA: TGTGCCAGCAGCCTACTTCCGGGACTAGCGGGGCAGGAGCAGTACTTC.

The CDR3 spells CASSDQGVHGYTF. The CDR3 DNA follows: TGTGCCAGCAGCGATCAGGGGGTTCATGGCTACACCTTC. V and J are TRBV27 and TRBJ1-2; 7 bases are shared with TRBD1. Germline values: CDR1 MNHEY, CDR2 SMNVEV (reference sequence). This CDR3 region has 13 residues. Trimming cost V 6 bases and J 6 bases; bases outside gene matches: 7.

The gene calls are TRBV6-4 and TRBJ2-2; TRBD2 matches at 7 bases. J was trimmed by 1 base and V by 7 bases; bases with no gene match: 6. The CDR3 is 15 amino acids. Germline CDR1 MRHNA, CDR2 SNTAGT. CDR3 DNA sequence: TGTGCCAGCACCGCCTTAGCGGGGAACACCGGGGAGCTGTTTTTT. Its protein product is CASTALAGNTGELFF.

V gene TRBV7-9 combines with J gene TRBJ2-7; D ambiguous. This CDR3 has 14 amino acids. Trimming left V 8 bases short and J 2 bases short, with 16 bases between. Per germline, CDR1 SEHNR and CDR2 FQNEAQ (reference sequence). CDR3 protein: CASVKSTETYEQYF. CDR3 nucleotides: TGTGCCAGCGTTAAGTCCACCGAGACCTACGAGCAGTACTTC.

This chain joins TRBV7-6 and TRBJ1-5, with D perhaps matching TRBD1 (5 bases). The CDR3 contains 18 residues. Trimming took off 1 base at V and 2 bases at J, with 18 bases between the two ends. CDR1 and CDR2 from the germline V gene are SGHVS and FNYEAQ. In DNA form, the CDR3 reads TGTGCCAGCAGCTTAGGACCCTCCGCCGGCAGGGGCAATCAGCCCCAGCATTTT. Protein product: CASSLGPSAGRGNQPQHF.

The CDR3 sequence: CASSPYRASAGYTF. The CDR3 DNA reads as TGTGCCAGCTCACCATACAGGGCTTCGGCTGGCTACACCTTC. The chain recombines TRBV18 with TRBJ1-2; TRBD1 might be the D (6 bases). The V gene lost 2 bases and the J gene lost 7 bases, with 14 bases spanning the gap. The germline V gene has CDR1 KGHSH and CDR2 LQKENI. The CDR3 is 14 residues long.

Concerning this clone itself: The same CDR3 also results from other DNA sequences found in this sample. This rearrangement joins TRBV20-1 to TRBJ1-2; D ambiguous. The CDR3 totals 11 residues. Looked up from germline, CDR1 is DFQATT and CDR2 is SNEGSKA (reference sequence). V lost 2 bases and J 3 bases, leaving 4 bases between the germline ends. CDR3 sequence reads: CSARTDYGYTF. The CDR3 region has the DNA TGCAGTGCTAGAACAGACTATGGCTACACCTTC.

The V and J genes are TRBV11-3 and TRBJ1-2; TRBD1 is a possible D gene (5 bases). Trimming took off 2 bases at V and 8 bases at J, with 12 bases between the two ends. CDR3 length equals 13 residues. Germline CDR1 and CDR2: SGHNT and YENEEA. This CDR3 reads CASSLWRGGGYTF. CDR3 bases: TGTGCCAGCAGCTTATGGAGGGGAGGCGGCTACACCTTC.

The V and J genes are TRBV9 and TRBJ1-1, with a possible D match to TRBD1 (6 bases). The V and J ends lost 1 base and 0 bases respectively, with 7 bases between them. The CDR3 loop spans 14 amino acids. Germline loops: CDR1 SGDLS, CDR2 YYNGEE. The CDR3 loop reads CASSVQGMNTEAFF. The CDR3 DNA reads TGTGCCAGCAGCGTACAGGGGATGAACACTGAAGCTTTCTTT.

V usage is TRBV2 and J usage is TRBJ2-5; D not resolved. This CDR3 contains 12 residues. V shed 5 bases and J shed 1 base, with 5 bases lying between them. Per the germline V gene, CDR1 is SNHLY and CDR2 is FYNNEI. The CDR3 nucleotides are TGTGCCAGCAGTTCCCTCCAAGAGACCCAGTACTTC. Residues: CASSSLQETQYF.

The V gene is TRBV19, the J gene TRBJ2-3; TRBD1 aligns across 7 bases. V lost 5 bases to trimming and J lost 2 bases; unmatched junction nucleotides: 4. Looked up from germline, CDR1 is LNHDA and CDR2 is SQIVND (reference sequence). This CDR3 is built from 14 residues. The CDR3 sequence: CASSLQGTTDTQYF. In nucleotides, the CDR3 is TGTGCCAGTAGTTTACAGGGGACCACAGATACGCAGTATTTT.

The rearrangement uses TRBV5-5 and TRBJ2-7; TRBD2 is a possible D gene (6 bases). Trimming cost V 3 bases and J 0 bases, with 13 bases left between them. Germline V lookup: CDR1 SGHKS, CDR2 YYEKEE (reference sequence). The CDR3 length is 15 residues. The chain's CDR3 is CASSYAGTGSYEQYF. DNA for the CDR3: TGTGCCAGCAGCTACGCCGGGACTGGCTCCTACGAGCAGTACTTC.

The V and J genes are TRBV15 and TRBJ2-1, with D hard to call. Germline-derived CDR1 and CDR2 are LNHNV and YYDKDF (reference sequence). The CDR3 length is 13 residues. Trimming stripped 0 bases from V and 7 bases from J, with 7 bases between. CDR3: CATSRDVGNEQFF. CDR3 DNA sequence: TGTGCCACCAGCAGAGATGTCGGGAATGAGCAGTTCTTC. Looking up the rest from reference TRBV15 and TRBJ2-1 gives the full variable domain: DAMVIQNPRYQVTQFGKPVTLSCSQTLNHNVMYWYQQKSSQAPKLLFHYYDKDFNNEADTPDNFQSRRPNTSFCFLDIRSPGLGDTAMYLCATSRDVGNEQFFGPGTRLTVL.

The rearrangement links TRBV27 to TRBJ2-3, with 7 bases matching TRBD1. V gave up 6 bases and J gave up 5 bases; unmatched junction bases: 11. Germline CDR1 and CDR2: MNHEY and SMNVEV (reference sequence). The CDR3 extends over 15 amino acids. As DNA, the CDR3 is TGTGCCAGCAGCCCCGGGGACAGTAAGGAAGATACGCAGTATTTT. Protein: CASSPGDSKEDTQYF.

CDR3 in amino acids: CASSPLGTSGSLNEQFF. As DNA, the CDR3 is TGTGCCAGCAGTCCCCTCGGGACTAGCGGGTCCTTAAATGAGCAGTTCTTC. The chain carries TRBV27 and TRBJ2-1; 12 nucleotides align to TRBD2. Losses at the gene ends were 5 bases for V and 7 bases for J; bases not matched to a gene: 12. Germline CDR1 and CDR2: MNHEY and SMNVEV (reference sequence). The CDR3 sequence is 17 residues long.

V is TRBV7-9 and J is TRBJ2-1, with TRBD2 matching 9 bases. Losses at the gene ends were 6 bases for V and 8 bases for J; bases not matched to a gene: 8. The germline CDR1 and CDR2 sequences are SEHNR and FQNEAQ (reference sequence). The CDR3 runs 14 residues. Written as DNA, the CDR3 is TGTGCCAGCAGGATTAGCGGGAGTGCCGATGAGCAGTTCTTC. Translating it yields CASRISGSADEQFF.

The genes are TRBV9 and TRBJ2-5; unclear D gene. CDR1 SGDLS and CDR2 YYNGEE come from the germline V gene. The CDR3 extends over 14 amino acids. V was pared by 3 bases and J by 3 bases, with 12 bases between. In nucleotides, the CDR3 is TGTGCCAGCAGCGCCCGAGGAGCGAAAGAGACCCAGTACTTC. Translation: CASSARGAKETQYF.

The chain links TRBV7-9 to TRBJ2-1; weak D call: TRBD1 (6 bases). Germline V CDR1 and CDR2: SEHNR, FQNEAQ (reference sequence). CDR3 length equals 13 residues. Trimming removed 2 bases from V and 7 bases from J, with 9 bases in between. DNA of the CDR3: TGTGCCAGCAGCTTAAGGCAGGGGAATGAGCAGTTCTTC. This translates into CASSLRQGNEQFF.

V usage is TRBV30 and J usage is TRBJ2-3; 8 nucleotides agree with TRBD2. Germline V gene data show CDR1 as GTSNPN and CDR2 as SVGIG (reference sequence). There are 15 residues in the CDR3. V lost 4 bases, J lost 4 bases, and 10 bases stayed unmatched. CDR3 loop: CAWTLGAGGPDTQYF. In DNA form, the CDR3 reads TGTGCCTGGACTTTGGGGGCGGGAGGCCCAGATACGCAGTATTTT.

The V call is TRBV7-9, the J call TRBJ1-5; TRBD1 matches at 7 bases. Germline V lookup: CDR1 SEHNR, CDR2 FQNEAQ (reference sequence). The V gene end was trimmed by 4 bases and the J gene end by 5 bases; junction bases not matched to a gene: 8. The CDR3 contains 15 residues. The chain's CDR3 is CASSSTGAGDQPQHF. The DNA of the CDR3 is TGTGCCAGCAGCTCCACAGGGGCAGGGGATCAGCCCCAGCATTTT. Based on the CDR3 plus reference TRBV7-9 and TRBJ1-5, the full variable domain is DTGVSQNPRHKITKRGQNVTFRCDPISEHNRLYWYRQTLGQGPEFLTYFQNEAQLEKSRLLSDRFSAERPKGSFSTLEIQRTEQGDSAMYLCASSSTGAGDQPQHFGDGTRLSIL.

The chain links TRBV27 to TRBJ2-1, with a weak D call TRBD1 (6 bases). This CDR3 is 13 amino acids long. V lost 6 bases and J lost 8, with 14 bases in between. The germline gives CDR1 MNHEY, CDR2 SMNVEV (reference sequence). In DNA form, the CDR3 reads TGTGCCAGCAGGATCCAGGGGAGACATGAGCAGTTCTTC. It specifies CASRIQGRHEQFF.